These 32 T cell receptor beta chains originate from one sample sequenced in a study of cytomegalovirus exposure and HLA in healthy donors. 13 Jbeta primers and 60 Vbeta primers were used for the PCR. Assay used: immunoSEQ multiplex PCR; TCRdb lists only in-frame clones, some missing. Its table lists some 110,000 clones. Sequences were obtained from PBMCs. The source of these receptors is a middle-aged man in good health and CMV-seropositive.

The rearrangement joins TRBV5-6 to TRBJ2-1; 10 bases map to TRBD2. CDR3 size: 15 residues. CDR1 and CDR2 (germline): SGHDT, YYEEEE. Unmatched junction bases numbered 8, after V lost 5 bases and J lost 6 bases. The CDR3 is CASRKLAGPFNEQFF. Written as DNA, the CDR3 is TGTGCCAGCAGAAAACTAGCGGGACCCTTCAATGAGCAGTTCTTC.

The CDR3 bases are TGTGCCAGCAGTTTGGGCCGTAGGACCTACGAGCAGTACTTC. This codes for CASSLGRRTYEQYF. The chain has TRBV28 and TRBJ2-7; D is uncertain. Germline CDR1 reads MDHEN; CDR2 reads SYDVKM. Trimming took 3 bases from V and 2 from J, leaving 11 bases between them. The CDR3 has 14 residues. The full variable domain, its missing parts supplied by reference TRBV28 and TRBJ2-7, is DVKVTQSSRYLVKRTGEKVFLECVQDMDHENMFWYRQDPGLGLRLIYFSYDVKMKEKGDIPEGYSVSREKKERFSLILESASTNQTSMYLCASSLGRRTYEQYFGPGTRLTVT.

The V gene is TRBV7-9, the J gene TRBJ2-3; TRBD2 is a possible D gene (6 bases). Germline CDR1 is SEHNR and CDR2 is FQNEAQ (reference sequence). The length of the CDR3 is 15 residues. Trimming pared 1 base from V and 5 bases from J, leaving 13 bases between. The CDR3 nucleotides are TGTGCCAGCAGCTTAGGAAGTGCGGGACGAGATACGCAGTATTTT. It translates to CASSLGSAGRDTQYF.

The chain carries TRBV13 and TRBJ2-1, with 7 bases matching TRBD1. There are 16 residues in the CDR3. The germline V gene has CDR1 PRHDT and CDR2 FYEKMQ (reference sequence). Germline trimming cut 6 bases from V and 0 bases from J; bases unmatched to any gene: 8. The CDR3 nucleotides read TGTGCCAGCAGTCCGACAGGGATAACCTCCTACAATGAGCAGTTCTTC. It translates to CASSPTGITSYNEQFF.

The genes are TRBV19 and TRBJ1-3; TRBD1 is a possible D gene (6 bases). V was clipped by 7 bases and J by 0 bases, with 10 bases between them. The CDR3 has 14 residues. The germline V gene encodes CDR1 LNHDA and CDR2 SQIVND (reference sequence). The CDR3 loop is CASNDRYSGNTIYF. The CDR3 nucleotides are TGTGCCAGTAACGACAGGTACTCTGGAAACACCATATATTTT.

The J gene is TRBJ1-1, the V gene TRBV5-6; D unclear. V was clipped by 5 bases and J by 5 bases, with 19 bases between them. From germline, CDR1 is SGHDT and CDR2 YYEEEE. This CDR3 has 15 residues. The CDR3 is CASSLPGRRGTEAFF. The CDR3 nucleotides are TGTGCCAGCAGTTTGCCGGGTAGGCGGGGAACTGAAGCTTTCTTT.

CDR3 sequence reads: CAWSDSGSVGYEQYF. CDR3 sequence (DNA): TGTGCCTGGAGTGATAGCGGGAGCGTTGGATACGAGCAGTACTTC. V is TRBV30 and J is TRBJ2-7; 9 bases align to TRBD2. Germline trimming cut 1 base from V and 4 bases from J; bases unmatched to any gene: 8. CDR3 length: 15 amino acids. The germline V gene encodes CDR1 GTSNPN and CDR2 SVGIG (reference sequence).

The chain is built from TRBV18 and TRBJ1-3, with no clear D. CDR3 size: 15 residues. The V and J ends lost 2 bases and 8 bases respectively, with 16 bases between them. Per germline, CDR1 KGHSH and CDR2 LQKENI. CDR3 DNA sequence: TGTGCCAGCTCACCAATCCCGGGATTGGAATACACCATATATTTT. It encodes CASSPIPGLEYTIYF. Drawing the rest from reference TRBV18 and TRBJ1-3, the complete variable domain is NAGVMQNPRHLVRRRGQEARLRCSPMKGHSHVYWYRQLPEEGLKFMVYLQKENIIDESGMPKERFSAEFPKEGPSILRIQQVVRGDSAAYFCASSPIPGLEYTIYFGEGSWLTVV.

The rearrangement uses TRBV28 and TRBJ2-2; a possible D gene is TRBD1 (5 bases). Trimming stripped 8 bases from V and 6 bases from J, with 10 bases between. The CDR3 is made up of 12 amino acids. Germline V gene sequence: CDR1 MDHEN, CDR2 SYDVKM. The CDR3 protein is CASAQVSGELFF. The CDR3, as DNA: TGTGCCAGCGCACAGGTTTCCGGGGAGCTGTTTTTT.

DNA of the CDR3: TGCGCCAGCGTGGGAGGGCATTCCCGCACAGATACGCAGTATTTT. Translating gives CASVGGHSRTDTQYF. V and J are TRBV5-1 and TRBJ2-3; 7 nucleotides align to TRBD2. The germline V gene has CDR1 SGHRS and CDR2 YFSETQ. CDR3 length: 15 residues. V lost 7 bases, J lost 1 base, and 9 bases stayed unmatched.

J is TRBJ2-5 and V is TRBV27; D ambiguous. The CDR3 loop spans 14 amino acids. The germline V and J ends were trimmed by 6 bases and 4 bases, with 15 bases remaining between them. Germline-derived CDR1 and CDR2 are MNHEY and SMNVEV (reference sequence). CDR3 DNA: TGTGCCAGCAGCCAAACTCGACTGAGAGAGACCCAGTACTTC. Translation: CASSQTRLRETQYF.

This sequence joins TRBV28 and TRBJ2-1, with TRBD2 matching over 9 bases. Germline loops: CDR1 MDHEN, CDR2 SYDVKM. With V trimmed by 3 bases and J by 6 bases, 6 bases remained unmatched. The CDR3 is 15 amino acids. CDR3 loop: CASSLAGGSTNEQFF. In nucleotides, the CDR3 is TGTGCCAGCAGTTTGGCGGGAGGGAGTACCAATGAGCAGTTCTTC.

This rearrangement joins TRBV27 to TRBJ2-5; possible D gene TRBD2, 6 bases. The length of the CDR3 is 14 residues. CDR1 MNHEY and CDR2 SMNVEV come from the germline V gene (reference sequence). Trimming removed 2 bases at V and 7 bases at J, with 14 bases between. The CDR3 region is CASSLAGSGGTQYF. The CDR3 DNA reads as TGTGCCAGCAGTTTAGCAGGGTCCGGGGGGACCCAGTACTTC.

This chain uses TRBV6-1 with TRBJ1-1; 7 nucleotides agree with TRBD1. This CDR3 region has 15 residues. In germline, CDR1 is MNHNS, CDR2 SASEGT. Unmatched junction bases numbered 9, after V lost 8 bases and J lost 0 bases. Here the CDR3 DNA reads TGTGCCAGCGACGGCACAGGGGCCCTGAACACTGAAGCTTTCTTT. Translating it yields CASDGTGALNTEAFF.

The chain combines TRBV6-6 with TRBJ2-7; TRBD1 matches 9 bases. CDR1 MNHNY and CDR2 SVGAGI come from the germline V gene (reference sequence). The J segment lost 4 bases and the V segment lost 4 bases, leaving 8 bases of the junction unmatched. The CDR3 consists of 15 residues. The chain's CDR3 is CASSFLPGQGYEQYF. The DNA for the CDR3 is TGTGCCAGCAGTTTTCTTCCGGGACAGGGTTACGAGCAGTACTTC.

The rearrangement uses TRBV9 and TRBJ2-1; D possibly corresponds to TRBD1 (6 bases). This CDR3 has 16 residues. Germline loops: CDR1 SGDLS, CDR2 YYNGEE. The V gene lost 0 bases and the J gene lost 7 bases, with 17 bases spanning the gap. The CDR3 DNA is TGTGCCAGCAGCGTAGCTATAGGGGGAGTGGTTAATGAGCAGTTCTTC. This gives the protein CASSVAIGGVVNEQFF.

The chain is built from TRBV28 and TRBJ1-4; 8 nucleotides line up with TRBD1. V lost 5 bases, J lost 6 bases, and 8 bases stayed unmatched. This CDR3 has 15 amino acids. Germline V gives CDR1 MDHEN, CDR2 SYDVKM. This CDR3 reads CASSRNRGFYEKLFF. CDR3 DNA: TGTGCCAGCAGTCGGAACAGGGGGTTTTATGAAAAACTGTTTTTT.

The J gene is TRBJ2-7, the V gene TRBV7-2; maybe TRBD2 (5 bases). The germline CDR1 and CDR2 sequences are SGHTA and FQGNSA. Between the trimmed V and J ends, which lost 2 bases and 3 bases, there was a span of 11 bases. CDR3 length: 14 residues. CDR3 region: CASSLQQRSYEQYF. CDR3 sequence (DNA): TGTGCCAGCAGCTTACAGCAGCGGAGCTACGAGCAGTACTTC.

This chain links TRBV11-3 with TRBJ2-3, with 9 positions matching TRBD1. The CDR3 is 15 amino acids. Germline CDR1 and CDR2: SGHNT and YENEEA. The V gene end was trimmed by 5 bases and the J gene end by 5 bases; junction bases not matched to a gene: 8. The chain's CDR3 is CASSHPGQGGDTQYF. The CDR3 DNA sequence: TGTGCCAGCAGCCACCCGGGACAGGGTGGAGATACGCAGTATTTT.

CDR3 in amino acids: CATSRVKGWGVEQFF. In DNA, the CDR3 is TGTGCCACCAGCAGAGTGAAAGGGTGGGGGGTTGAGCAGTTCTTC. V usage is TRBV15 and J usage is TRBJ2-1, with a possible D match to TRBD2 (6 bases). Germline CDR1 and CDR2: LNHNV and YYDKDF (reference sequence). Trimming left V 1 base short and J 9 bases short, with 16 bases between. This CDR3 spans 15 amino acids.

V is TRBV19 and J is TRBJ1-2; no reliable D call. The CDR3 contains 14 residues. V was shortened by 3 bases and J by 7 bases, with 15 bases between the two germline ends. CDR1 is LNHDA and CDR2 is SQIVND in the germline V gene (reference sequence). CDR3 sequence reads: CASSIGRVLTGYTF. The CDR3 region has the DNA TGTGCCAGTAGTATCGGGAGAGTCTTAACTGGCTACACCTTC.

The chain joins TRBV19 to TRBJ2-1; 12 nucleotides agree with TRBD2. V trimming: 8 bases; J trimming: 6 bases; junction bases outside the gene matches: 8. CDR3 length: 15 residues. Germline V CDR1 and CDR2: LNHDA, SQIVND (reference sequence). This chain's CDR3 is CASSRLAGASNEQFF. As DNA, the CDR3 is TGTGCCAGTTCCAGACTAGCGGGAGCCTCCAATGAGCAGTTCTTC.

This chain links TRBV11-2 with TRBJ2-2; weak D call: TRBD2 (5 bases). In germline, CDR1 is SGHAT, CDR2 FQNNGV. The ends were cut back, 7 bases at V and 2 bases at J, with 11 bases in the middle. This CDR3 has 14 amino acids. The CDR3 nucleotides are TGTGCCAGCACCCCGACTATTAACACCGGGGAGCTGTTTTTT. Residues: CASTPTINTGELFF.

The CDR3: CASSRWRQGLGNTIYF. CDR3 coding DNA: TGTGCCAGCAGCAGGTGGAGACAGGGACTTGGAAACACCATATATTTT. The chain employs TRBV7-9 and TRBJ1-3, with 7 bases fitting TRBD1. The length of the CDR3 is 16 residues. CDR1 is SEHNR, CDR2 FQNEAQ, per germline (reference sequence). V dropped 5 bases and J dropped 3; count of bases not matched to a gene: 10.

This chain uses TRBV29-1 with TRBJ2-5, with D possibly TRBD2 on 6 matching bases. Germline loops: CDR1 SQVTM, CDR2 ANQGSEA. The CDR3 spans 12 residues. V was shortened by 6 bases and J by 5 bases, with 13 bases between the two germline ends. The CDR3 is CSVVLAGETQYF. CDR3 nucleotides: TGCAGCGTGGTCTTGGCGGGGGAGACCCAGTACTTC.

V and J are TRBV27 and TRBJ2-7, with D maybe TRBD1 (6 bases). V was trimmed by 3 bases and J by 6 bases, leaving 15 bases between them. Per the germline V gene, CDR1 is MNHEY and CDR2 is SMNVEV (reference sequence). The CDR3 is 14 amino acids. The CDR3: CASSFGQQGGEQYF. The CDR3 DNA reads TGTGCCAGCAGTTTTGGTCAGCAAGGGGGCGAGCAGTACTTC.

The rearrangement joins TRBV19 to TRBJ2-3; 7 nucleotides match TRBD2. The V gene's germline CDR1 is LNHDA and CDR2 SQIVND (reference sequence). This CDR3 spans 16 amino acids. Trimming at V came to 10 bases and at J to 1 base, leaving 14 bases not matched to a gene. The CDR3 here is CATTGRGGYGTDTQYF. As DNA, the CDR3 is TGTGCCACCACGGGGAGGGGCGGGTATGGCACAGATACGCAGTATTTT.

The chain employs TRBV6-1 and TRBJ1-1, with a tentative D call TRBD1 (6 bases). The CDR3 has 14 amino acids. V was trimmed by 0 bases and J by 7 bases, leaving 12 bases between them. Germline V CDR1 and CDR2: MNHNS, SASEGT. Here the CDR3 DNA reads TGTGCCAGCAGTGAAGCCGGCAGGGGCTTTGAAGCTTTCTTT. Encoded protein: CASSEAGRGFEAFF.

Comment on this clone: A read error may account for a junction end that differs from germline. The chain joins TRBV5-1 to TRBJ1-1, with TRBD1 as a possible D gene (6 bases). The germline CDR1 and CDR2 sequences are SGHRS and YFSETQ. The CDR3 contains 17 residues. The CDR3 spells CASGLLLGANIGGEAFF. In DNA, the CDR3 is TGCGCCAGCGGCTTGTTGCTGGGCGCAAACATAGGGGGTGAAGCTTTCTTT.

V is TRBV11-1 and J is TRBJ2-2; D might be TRBD1 (5 bases). CDR3 length equals 14 residues. CDR1 is SGHAT and CDR2 is FQDESV in the germline V gene (reference sequence). Trimming shortened V by 2 bases and J by 9 bases, and 13 bases separated the two germline ends. In DNA, the CDR3 is TGTGCCAGCAGCTTACGGCCACAGGCAAGGGAGCTGTTTTTT. It specifies CASSLRPQARELFF.

The chain carries TRBV6-5 and TRBJ2-5; D is ambiguous. The germline V gene has CDR1 MNHEY and CDR2 SVGAGI. The V end was cut by 2 bases, the J end by 5 bases, with 3 bases between. This CDR3 comprises 11 residues. The CDR3 nucleotides are TGTGCCAGCAGTTACGAGGAGACCCAGTACTTC. Its protein product is CASSYEETQYF.

The chain has TRBV29-1 and TRBJ2-6; 7 bases match TRBD2. CDR1 SQVTM and CDR2 ANQGSEA come from the germline V gene. The CDR3 has 17 amino acids. V gave up 7 bases and J gave up 0 bases; unmatched junction bases: 12. CDR3 amino acids: CSATGGRRDSGANVLTF. In nucleotides, the CDR3 is TGCAGCGCTACGGGGGGTCGGAGAGACTCTGGGGCCAACGTCCTGACTTTC. Together with reference TRBV29-1 and TRBJ2-6, the CDR3 gives the full variable domain: SAVISQKPSRDICQRGTSLTIQCQVDSQVTMMFWYRQQPGQSLTLIATANQGSEATYESGFVIDKFPISRPNLTFSTLTVSNMSPEDSSIYLCSATGGRRDSGANVLTFGAGSRLTVL.